A selection of T cell receptor beta chains follows, all from one sample in a study of cytomegalovirus exposure and HLA in healthy donors. Sequencing was performed with immunoSEQ multiplex PCR; in TCRdb, only in-frame clones are kept and a portion is missing. The table records some 170,000 clones, 72% of them present only once. The material sequenced was PBMCs. The receptor set was obtained from a human donor in good health. CDR3s include the opening cysteine and the closing phenylalanine or tryptophan. Fields, in order: J gene, D gene, V gene, clone size, CDR3 DNA, CDR3 protein. D genes are given only for firm matches. Size values are once, few and many counts, or a class for expanded clones, and some rows have none.

j_gene: TRBJ2-7
d_gene: TRBD2
v_gene: TRBV6-1
abundance: few
CDR3nt: TGTGCCAGCAGTGGTCGTCTAGCGGAGACCTACGAGCAGTACTTC
CDR3aa: CASSGRLAETYEQYF

j_gene: TRBJ2-7
d_gene: .
v_gene: TRBV6-5
abundance: .
CDR3nt: TGTGCCAGCAGCCGATCAGGTAATCATGCCTACGAGCAGTACTTC
CDR3aa: CASSRSGNHAYEQYF

j_gene: TRBJ2-1
d_gene: TRBD1
v_gene: TRBV29-1
abundance: .
CDR3nt: TGCAGCGTTGAGCGGCGGACAGGGGGCGACAATGAGCAGTTCTTC
CDR3aa: CSVERRTGGDNEQFF

j_gene: TRBJ2-5
d_gene: .
v_gene: TRBV9
abundance: .
CDR3nt: TGTGCCAGCAGCGTAGCCCGGGACATATTGGAGACCCAGTACTTC
CDR3aa: CASSVARDILETQYF

j_gene: TRBJ2-3
d_gene: TRBD1
v_gene: TRBV9
abundance: .
CDR3nt: TGTGCCAGCAGCGTGGGGACAGGGGTCACCAGTTATACAGATACGCAGTATTTT
CDR3aa: CASSVGTGVTSYTDTQYF

j_gene: TRBJ2-5
d_gene: .
v_gene: TRBV11-2
abundance: .
CDR3nt: TGTGCCAGCAGCTTAGATGGCGGGGCAGGAGAGACCCAGTACTTC
CDR3aa: CASSLDGGAGETQYF

j_gene: TRBJ1-2
d_gene: .
v_gene: TRBV19
abundance: .
CDR3nt: TGTGCCAGCCAACAGGGCTGGGGCTACACCTTC
CDR3aa: CASQQGWGYTF

j_gene: TRBJ1-1
d_gene: .
v_gene: TRBV23-1
abundance: .
CDR3nt: TGCGCCAGCACCCGCGGGGTCCTTCCAAGGGGCACTGAAGCTTTCTTT
CDR3aa: CASTRGVLPRGTEAFF

j_gene: TRBJ2-3
d_gene: .
v_gene: TRBV4-3
abundance: .
CDR3nt: TGCGCCAGCAGCCAAGATCAGGGCGGACCCACAGATACGCAGTATTTT
CDR3aa: CASSQDQGGPTDTQYF

j_gene: TRBJ2-7
d_gene: TRBD1
v_gene: TRBV5-5
abundance: few
CDR3nt: TGTGCCAGCAGCCCGACGGACAGGGAATCCTACGAGCAGTACTTC
CDR3aa: CASSPTDRESYEQYF

j_gene: TRBJ1-6
d_gene: .
v_gene: TRBV6-5
abundance: .
CDR3nt: TGTGCCAGCAGTTTACACAGGCCGAATTCACCCCTCCACTTT
CDR3aa: CASSLHRPNSPLHF

j_gene: TRBJ2-5
d_gene: TRBD2
v_gene: TRBV5-6
abundance: .
CDR3nt: TGTGCCAGCAGCTTGGCGGGGACTAGCGGGGGGACTTACCAAGAGACCCAGTACTTC
CDR3aa: CASSLAGTSGGTYQETQYF

j_gene: TRBJ2-7
d_gene: TRBD2
v_gene: TRBV19
abundance: .
CDR3nt: TGTGCCAGTAGTGCGGAGACTAGCGAAACCTCCTACGAGCAGTACTTC
CDR3aa: CASSAETSETSYEQYF

j_gene: TRBJ1-2
d_gene: TRBD1
v_gene: TRBV6-1
abundance: .
CDR3nt: TGTGCCAGCAGTGAAGTACTAAGCGACAGGGTGTCTGGCTACACCTTC
CDR3aa: CASSEVLSDRVSGYTF

j_gene: TRBJ2-2
d_gene: TRBD1
v_gene: TRBV11-2
abundance: .
CDR3nt: TGTGCCAGCAGCCCAGGACAGGGGTGGGACACCGGGGAGCTGTTTTTT
CDR3aa: CASSPGQGWDTGELFF

j_gene: TRBJ1-2
d_gene: TRBD1
v_gene: TRBV19
abundance: .
CDR3nt: TGTGCCAGTAGTCCGAGACAGGGCGACTATGGCTACACCTTC
CDR3aa: CASSPRQGDYGYTF

j_gene: TRBJ2-6
d_gene: .
v_gene: TRBV7-3
abundance: .
CDR3nt: TGTGCCAGCAGCTTACAAAACTCTGGGGCCAACGTCCTGACTTTC
CDR3aa: CASSLQNSGANVLTF

j_gene: TRBJ1-3
d_gene: .
v_gene: TRBV5-1
abundance: .
CDR3nt: TGCGCCAGCAGCTTGGTTGGGAGAATAGGTGGAAACACCATATATTTT
CDR3aa: CASSLVGRIGGNTIYF

j_gene: TRBJ2-3
d_gene: TRBD2
v_gene: TRBV11-2
abundance: few
CDR3nt: TGTGCCAGCAGCTCTAGCGGGGGGGCCGCAGATACGCAGTATTTT
CDR3aa: CASSSSGGAADTQYF

j_gene: TRBJ1-1
d_gene: .
v_gene: TRBV25-1
abundance: medium-sized
CDR3nt: TGTGCCAGCAAGGTAGGGGGGAACACTGAAGCTTTCTTT
CDR3aa: CASKVGGNTEAFF

j_gene: TRBJ1-5
d_gene: TRBD1
v_gene: TRBV19
abundance: .
CDR3nt: TGTGCCAGTAGTCCCCGGGACAGGGGCGATAGCAATCAGCCCCAGCATTTT
CDR3aa: CASSPRDRGDSNQPQHF

j_gene: TRBJ2-1
d_gene: TRBD2
v_gene: TRBV4-3
abundance: .
CDR3nt: TGCGCCAGCAACACCGGGACTAGCGGGGGGGCCCATGAGCAGTTCTTC
CDR3aa: CASNTGTSGGAHEQFF

j_gene: TRBJ2-5
d_gene: TRBD1
v_gene: TRBV27
abundance: .
CDR3nt: TGTGCCAGCAGTGTGACATGGACAGGGGGGTGGGAGACCCAGTACTTC
CDR3aa: CASSVTWTGGWETQYF

j_gene: TRBJ1-4
d_gene: .
v_gene: TRBV6-5
abundance: few
CDR3nt: TGTGCCAGCAGTTACTCGGGAGGCGAAAATGAAAAACTGTTTTTT
CDR3aa: CASSYSGGENEKLFF

j_gene: TRBJ2-1
d_gene: TRBD1
v_gene: TRBV13
abundance: .
CDR3nt: TGTGCCAGCAGCTTCCTAACAGGGGCTACAGTCTTC
CDR3aa: CASSFLTGATVF

j_gene: TRBJ2-5
d_gene: .
v_gene: TRBV10-3
abundance: few
CDR3nt: TGTGCGACTGGGCAGGGAATGGGCGAGACCCAGTACTTC
CDR3aa: CATGQGMGETQYF

j_gene: TRBJ2-3
d_gene: .
v_gene: TRBV19
abundance: .
CDR3nt: TGTGCCAGTAACAGGGAGAGGTCATCAGATACGCAGTATTTT
CDR3aa: CASNRERSSDTQYF

j_gene: TRBJ1-1
d_gene: .
v_gene: TRBV4-1
abundance: few
CDR3nt: TGCGCCAGCAGCCAAGAGGAGGGAATGCTGAACACTGAAGCTTTCTTT
CDR3aa: CASSQEEGMLNTEAFF

j_gene: TRBJ1-3
d_gene: TRBD1
v_gene: TRBV19
abundance: .
CDR3nt: TGTGCCAGTAGCAGGGACAGGGCCACTGGAAACACCATATATTTT
CDR3aa: CASSRDRATGNTIYF

j_gene: TRBJ1-1
d_gene: TRBD1
v_gene: TRBV6-5
abundance: .
CDR3nt: TGTGCCAGCAGTGAAGAAAGGGGACAGGGGGAAGCTTTCTTT
CDR3aa: CASSEERGQGEAFF

j_gene: TRBJ2-4
d_gene: .
v_gene: TRBV2
abundance: few
CDR3nt: TGTGCCAGCTCAGGAGGAACCAGAACAAACATTCAGTACTTC
CDR3aa: CASSGGTRTNIQYF

j_gene: TRBJ2-7
d_gene: TRBD1
v_gene: TRBV6-4
abundance: .
CDR3nt: TGTGCCAGCAGTGAGACAGGGGGTGTCTCCGAGCAGTACTTC
CDR3aa: CASSETGGVSEQYF

j_gene: TRBJ2-5
d_gene: TRBD2
v_gene: TRBV4-1
abundance: .
CDR3nt: TGCGCCAGCAGCCAGGGACTAACTAAAGACGTAGTGGCCGAGACCCAGTACTTC
CDR3aa: CASSQGLTKDVVAETQYF

j_gene: TRBJ1-1
d_gene: TRBD1
v_gene: TRBV2
abundance: .
CDR3nt: TGTGCCAGCAACGACAGGGGGGGTGAAGCTTTCTTT
CDR3aa: CASNDRGGEAFF

j_gene: TRBJ2-2
d_gene: .
v_gene: TRBV7-9
abundance: .
CDR3nt: TGTGCCAGCACCCCACAGGGAAACACCGGGGAGCTGTTTTTT
CDR3aa: CASTPQGNTGELFF

j_gene: TRBJ2-3
d_gene: .
v_gene: TRBV18
abundance: few
CDR3nt: TGTGCCAGCTCCTTCGGCGGAGCGCCGCGCACAGATACGCAGTATTTT
CDR3aa: CASSFGGAPRTDTQYF